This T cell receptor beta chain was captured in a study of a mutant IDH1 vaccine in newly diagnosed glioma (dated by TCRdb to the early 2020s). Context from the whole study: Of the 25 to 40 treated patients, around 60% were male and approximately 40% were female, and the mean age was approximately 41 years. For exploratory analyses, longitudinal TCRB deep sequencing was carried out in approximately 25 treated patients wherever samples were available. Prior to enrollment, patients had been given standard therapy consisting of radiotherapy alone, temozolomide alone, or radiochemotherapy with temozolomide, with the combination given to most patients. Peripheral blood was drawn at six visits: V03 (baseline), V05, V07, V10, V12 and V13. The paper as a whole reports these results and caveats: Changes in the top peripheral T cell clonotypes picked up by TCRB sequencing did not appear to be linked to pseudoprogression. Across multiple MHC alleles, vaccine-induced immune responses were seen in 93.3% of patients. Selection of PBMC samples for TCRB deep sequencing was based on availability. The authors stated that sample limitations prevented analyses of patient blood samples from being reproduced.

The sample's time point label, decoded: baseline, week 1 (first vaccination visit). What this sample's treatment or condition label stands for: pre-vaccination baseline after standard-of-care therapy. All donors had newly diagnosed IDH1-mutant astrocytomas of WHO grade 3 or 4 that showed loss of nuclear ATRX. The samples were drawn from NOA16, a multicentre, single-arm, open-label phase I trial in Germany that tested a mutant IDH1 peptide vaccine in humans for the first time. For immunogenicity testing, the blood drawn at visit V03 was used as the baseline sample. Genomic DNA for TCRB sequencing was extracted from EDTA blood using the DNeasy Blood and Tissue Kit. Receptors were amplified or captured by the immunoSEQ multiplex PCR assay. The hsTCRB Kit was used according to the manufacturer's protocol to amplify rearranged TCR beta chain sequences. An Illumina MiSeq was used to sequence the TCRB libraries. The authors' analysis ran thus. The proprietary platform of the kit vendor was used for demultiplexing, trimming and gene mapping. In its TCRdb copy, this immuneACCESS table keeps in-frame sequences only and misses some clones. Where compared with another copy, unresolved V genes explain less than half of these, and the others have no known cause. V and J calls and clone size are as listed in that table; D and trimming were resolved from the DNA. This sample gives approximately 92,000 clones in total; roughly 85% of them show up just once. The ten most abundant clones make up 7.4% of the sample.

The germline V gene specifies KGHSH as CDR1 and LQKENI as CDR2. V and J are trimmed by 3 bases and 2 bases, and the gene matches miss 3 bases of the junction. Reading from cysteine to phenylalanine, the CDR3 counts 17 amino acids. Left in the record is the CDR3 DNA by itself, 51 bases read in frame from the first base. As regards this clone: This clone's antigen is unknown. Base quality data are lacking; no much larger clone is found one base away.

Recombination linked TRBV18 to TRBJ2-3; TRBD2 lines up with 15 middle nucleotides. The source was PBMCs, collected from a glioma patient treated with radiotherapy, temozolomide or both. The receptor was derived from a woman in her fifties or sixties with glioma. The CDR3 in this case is CASSPGLAGGFTDTQYF. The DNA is TGTGCCAGCTCACCGGGACTAGCGGGGGGCTTCACAGATACGCAGTATTTT.